This TCR beta chain was observed in a study of type 1 and type 2 diabetes patients. Study at large: Magnetic bead positive selection isolated CD4+ or CD8+ T cells from PBMCs. Findings of the study overall: Type 1 diabetes repertoires were significantly less diverse than type 2 diabetes ones.

Amplification started from genomic DNA. Multiplex PCR with 30 forward and 13 reverse primers amplified the TCR beta CDR3. TCRdb analysed the multiplex PCR reads with MiXCR anew, one entry per CDR3 protein. The data show fewer than 350,000 distinct CDR3 sequences, 40% to 50% seen once. The CDR3 is 15 amino acids. The germline V gene encodes CDR1 SGHTS and CDR2 YDEGEE. V trimming: 5 bases; J trimming: 5 bases; junction bases outside the gene matches: 9. This clonotype came up a few times. Its matching antigen is unknown. The V call is TRBV5-8, the J call TRBJ2-5; 10 bases line up with TRBD1. The origin of this receptor is a man between 18 and 29 years old with type 2 diabetes. Sequenced input: peripheral blood mononuclear cells (PBMCs). The CDR3 nucleotides are TGTGCCAGCAGTTCCCCGGGACAGGGGAGCGAGACCCAGTACTTC. Amino acid sequence: CASSSPGQGSETQYF.